This TCR beta chain was obtained from a study of blood T cell repertoires in COVID-19 (dated by TCRdb to 2018 to 2021). Regarding the study in general: Samples from collaborators originated in the United States, Italy and Spain and spanned both the acute and convalescent phases of COVID-19. The material from the prospective study consisted of cDNA or gDNA derived from T cells, B-cell-depleted T cells, or PBMCs. A de-identified subject ID, COVID-19 status, age in years and sex were almost always included in the sample metadata. Deeply sampled blood TCRbeta repertoires from subjects exposed to, actively infected with, or recovered from COVID-19 were included in the dataset. HLA class I and class II types, where available, came from metadata supplied by the sample provider rather than from assay-based typing. Samples came from the ongoing ImmuneRACE study (first 160 participants) plus 1,254 subjects from 6 global collaborators. The repertoires were released in a freely available public database intended as a resource for research on the immune response to SARS-CoV-2.

The immunoSEQ Assay, a bias-controlled multiplex PCR, was used to amplify TCRbeta CDR3 regions from genomic DNA. From the authors' description of their analysis: Nucleated cell counts per sample were estimated from amplification of reference gene primers within the assay. To quantify the absolute abundance of each unique TCRbeta CDR3 rearrangement, sequence reads were collapsed and filtered. For each sample, productive Simpson clonality was calculated as the square root of Simpson's diversity index across productive rearrangements. As stored in TCRdb, this immuneACCESS dataset retains in-frame rearrangements with V and J assigned. A fraction of the clones does not appear; measured against another copy, unresolved V genes explain less than half of the discrepancy, and the remainder lacks a known reason. V and J calls and clone size are those listed in that table; D and trimming were worked out from the DNA. Within this sample are about 260,000 clones, with about 87% of them counted one time only. The ten biggest clones cover 4% of the sample.

V has 6 bases trimmed and J has 0 bases trimmed; junction bases matching no gene number 5. The CDR3 goes from the cysteine to the phenylalanine over 15 residues. Just the 45-base CDR3 DNA is kept, in frame starting at base 1. The germline V gene (reference sequence) specifies MNHEY as CDR1 and SMNVEV as CDR2. A second Seattle source provided samples from volunteer blood donors who had recovered from COVID-19. Each collaborating institution followed its own protocols to collect whole blood in K2EDTA tubes. Collaborator samples were shipped for TCRbeta analysis as frozen whole blood, isolated PBMCs, or DNA extracted from either sample type. Worth noting for this clone: Its specific antigen is unknown. Base-call qualities are not available, and no considerably larger clone is one nucleotide away.

Broad study findings and their caveats: How much clinical and demographic metadata was included differed by source and by participant, and the metadata was provided uncurated.

Sequencing was done on a sample of peripheral blood. The sequence was collected from a man aged 60 to 69 who had recovered from COVID-19. Recombination linked TRBV27 to TRBJ1-5; 7 central nucleotides agree with TRBD1. The DNA sequence follows: TGTGCCAGCAGCTTACAGGGGTTTAGCAATCAGCCCCAGCATTTT. Its coded protein is CASSLQGFSNQPQHF.